Listed below are T cell receptor beta chains from one sample, sequenced in a study of shared clonotypes between healthy human individuals. Only in-frame clones appear in the TCRdb table, and some are missing; sequencing was by immunoSEQ multiplex PCR. The sample holds a few hundred thousand clones; over 75% are singletons and the top ten take 15% to 20%. Source material: memory CD8+ T cells sorted from blood. The receptors come from a man aged 18 to 30 in good health. Each CDR3 is given with its conserved first and last residue. D genes are given only for firm matches. Some rows mark clone size as missing; the rest say once, few, many or name a class of expanded clone.

d_call	clone_size	v_call	j_call	cdr3_nt	cdr3_aa
.	.	TRBV4-1	TRBJ2-7	TGCGCCAGCAGCCCCGGTGGCGCCAGCTCCTACGAGCAGTACTTC	CASSPGGASSYEQYF
.	.	TRBV10-1	TRBJ2-2	TGCGCCAGCAGACTCGACCGAAACACCGGGGAGCTGTTTTTT	CASRLDRNTGELFF
TRBD2	.	TRBV15	TRBJ2-5	TGTGCCACCAGCAGAGACGCCCCGGGACTAGCGGGGTGGAAAGAGACCCAGTACTTC	CATSRDAPGLAGWKETQYF
TRBD1	few	TRBV4-1	TRBJ1-2	TGCGCCAGCAGCCAAGATCAGGCAGGGGGCAATGGCTACACCTTC	CASSQDQAGGNGYTF
.	.	TRBV5-6	TRBJ2-5	TGTGCCAGCAGTTACAGCGTTGGAGGTCAAGAGACCCAGTACTTC	CASSYSVGGQETQYF
.	.	TRBV28	TRBJ1-2	TGTGCCAGCAGGGACTTACGGGAATATGGCGGCTACACCTTC	CASRDLREYGGYTF
TRBD2	.	TRBV30	TRBJ2-1	TGTGCCTGGACAAAAGGACTAGCGTCCAATGAGCAGTTCTTC	CAWTKGLASNEQFF
TRBD1	.	TRBV11-2	TRBJ2-1	TGTGCCAGCAACCCCTCCGACAGGGAAGTCAATGAGCAGTTCTTC	CASNPSDREVNEQFF
.	.	TRBV5-1	TRBJ2-7	TGCGCCAGCAGCCCGATCTCCAGGGATGGTTCCTACGAGCAGTACTTC	CASSPISRDGSYEQYF
.	once	TRBV2	TRBJ1-1	TGTGCCAGCACCTCGGGGACATCTAACACTGAAGCTTTCTTT	CASTSGTSNTEAFF
TRBD2	.	TRBV27	TRBJ2-1	TGTGCCAGCAGTTTACTAGCGGGAGGGCCGATGAATGAGCAGTTCTTC	CASSLLAGGPMNEQFF
.	.	TRBV11-2	TRBJ2-7	TGTGCCAGCAGCCTATTTCGGACTCCGCACTACGAGCAGTACTTC	CASSLFRTPHYEQYF
.	.	TRBV5-6	TRBJ2-7	TGTGCCAGCAGCTCTGAAAATCCCTACGAGCAGTACTTC	CASSSENPYEQYF
TRBD2	.	TRBV9	TRBJ2-1	TGTGCCAGCAGCGTAGTAGGGACTAAGTATGACAATGAGCAGTTCTTC	CASSVVGTKYDNEQFF
.	.	TRBV9	TRBJ2-2	TGTGCCAGCAGCGTAGATCTTGCCGGGGAGCTGTTTTTT	CASSVDLAGELFF
.	.	TRBV5-1	TRBJ2-6	TGCGCCAGCAGCGTGGGGACAGGGGCCAACGTCCTGACTTTC	CASSVGTGANVLTF
.	.	TRBV5-1	TRBJ1-1	TGCGCCAGCAGCTTGGATCATTTCACTGAAGCTTTCTTT	CASSLDHFTEAFF
TRBD1	.	TRBV2	TRBJ2-1	TGTGCCAGCAGGATGACAGGGACCTCCTACAATGAGCAGTTCTTC	CASRMTGTSYNEQFF
TRBD1	.	TRBV15	TRBJ1-5	TGTGCCACCAGCAGAGATCAAGTTAGGACAGGCCACAATCAGCCCCAGCATTTT	CATSRDQVRTGHNQPQHF
.	.	TRBV4-2	TRBJ2-7	TGTGCCAGCAGCCAAGACGGCGCGACCGTCTCCTACGAGCAGTACTTC	CASSQDGATVSYEQYF
TRBD1	.	TRBV6-5	TRBJ1-2	TGTGCCAGCAGTTTAACCCTGACAGGGAACTATGGCTACACCTTC	CASSLTLTGNYGYTF
.	.	TRBV20-1	TRBJ2-3	TGCAGTATTTACGGTGGCGATACGCAGTATTTT	CSIYGGDTQYF
TRBD2	.	TRBV6-5	TRBJ2-7	TGTGCCAGCAGTTACTTTGTAGCGGGAAAGCGGTACGAGCAGTACTTC	CASSYFVAGKRYEQYF